This T cell receptor beta chain emerged from a study of memory CD4+ T cells and cytomegalovirus serostatus. Original handling: After removing out-of-frame reads, over 2 million distinct TCRbeta sequences remained. Libraries were prepared by immunoSEQ multiplex PCR; TCRdb keeps only in-frame clonotypes and omits some of them. D and trimming come from the DNA, and the V and J calls and clone size come from that table. The sample yields approximately 60,000 clones, 70% to 85% seen once. This clone was seen only a few times. The antigen remains undetermined. Single viable CD3+CD4+CD8-CD45RO+ cells were sorted as the memory CD4+ T cells. Donors' CMV status reflects serum IgG against pp150, pp28, p38, p52. After thawing, CD4+ T cells were positively selected. Study results and limitations: The CMV-associated TCR signature appears largely within the CD4+ memory repertoire.

The length of the CDR3 is 15 residues. With 2 bases removed from V and 0 bases from J, the gap between germline ends came to 8 bases. Germline assignment: CDR1 SGHVS and CDR2 FQNEAQ. The TCR comes from an adult in good health and CMV-seropositive. The gene calls are TRBV7-8 and TRBJ1-5; D not resolved. The sample comprised memory CD4+ T cells from blood. CDR3 region: CASSLQADSNQPQHF. The DNA of the CDR3 is TGTGCCAGCAGCTTACAGGCAGATAGCAATCAGCCCCAGCATTTT.